The TCR beta chain described here comes from a study of regulatory T cells in long-lasting Graves disease. About the study: By definition, persistent Graves' disease involved antithyroid drugs for over 5 years alongside positive TSH receptor antibodies. Study-level points and caveats: Relative to newly diagnosed Graves' patients, persistent ones had lower TCR diversity. Among samples with persistent disease, TRBV28, TRBJ1-2 and TRBJ2-5 were favored. Sharing of public clonotypes was greater in persistent patients (over 2,500) than in new patients (almost 1,000).

Construction of the TCR beta libraries employed iRepertoire HTBI primers in conjunction with Arm-PCR of CDR3 regions. In TCRdb, the multiplex PCR reads were re-called with MiXCR into one record per CDR3 protein. Seen here are 450,000 or so distinct CDR3 sequences, around 20% observed once, and the top ten hold under 9%. Documented time point: persistent/refractory GD, antithyroid drugs over 5 years with positive TRAb. From PBMCs, RNA was extracted and then used to make the TCR library. Of note for this clonotype: The antigen is undetermined.

The V end lost 9 bases, the J end lost 3 bases, and 12 bases lay between the germline ends. The CDR3 loop spans 12 amino acids. Germline V gene sequence: CDR1 MDHEN, CDR2 SYDVKM. This material consisted of peripheral blood mononuclear cells (PBMCs), taken when the disease was refractory, from a patient treated with antithyroid drugs. The TCR originated in a female donor with Graves disease. The chain joins TRBV28 to TRBJ2-7; D is uncertain. CDR3 sequence (DNA): TGTGCCAGTACTACCAACGGCTACGAGCAGTACTTC. It translates to CASTTNGYEQYF.